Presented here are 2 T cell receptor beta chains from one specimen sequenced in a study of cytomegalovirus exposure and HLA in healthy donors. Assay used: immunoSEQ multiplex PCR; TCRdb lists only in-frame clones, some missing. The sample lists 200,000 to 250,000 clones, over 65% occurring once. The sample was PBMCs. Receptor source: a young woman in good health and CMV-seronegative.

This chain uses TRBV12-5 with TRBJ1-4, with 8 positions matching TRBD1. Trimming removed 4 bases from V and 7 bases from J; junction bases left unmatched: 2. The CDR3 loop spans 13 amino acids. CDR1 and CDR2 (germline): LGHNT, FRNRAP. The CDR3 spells CASGSTGGEKLFF. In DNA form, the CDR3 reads TGTGCTAGTGGTTCCACAGGGGGTGAAAAACTGTTTTTT.

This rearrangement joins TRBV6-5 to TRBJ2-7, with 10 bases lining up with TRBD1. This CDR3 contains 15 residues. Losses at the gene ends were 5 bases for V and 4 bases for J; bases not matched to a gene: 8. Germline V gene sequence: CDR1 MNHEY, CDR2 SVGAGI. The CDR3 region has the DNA TGTGCCAGCAGTCCTCCAGGGACAGGGGTGTACGAGCAGTACTTC. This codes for CASSPPGTGVYEQYF.